This T cell receptor beta chain was documented in a study of cytomegalovirus exposure and HLA in healthy donors. Whole-study context: Samples from HLA-typed donors yielded 65 million to 85 million unique TCRs in an early data release. Clustering assigned about four fifths of the approximately 400 genotyped donors to the Caucasian-associated ancestry cluster. Study-wide results and caveats: According to a later analysis, most TCR beta chains associated with CMV appeared HLA-restricted. Accurate prediction of HLA-A and HLA-B alleles (for most subjects) was reportedly achieved from TCR beta sequences.

Concerning this clone: Its antigen is not identified.

Germline V gene sequence: CDR1 MNHEY, CDR2 SMNVEV (reference sequence). Between the trimmed V and J ends, which lost 5 bases and 2 bases, there was a span of 10 bases. The CDR3 length is 14 residues. The PCR had 60 Vbeta and 13 Jbeta primers. Using immunoSEQ multiplex PCR, the repertoire was profiled, and TCRdb retains in-frame clones only, with some absent. The repertoire holds just over 150,000 clones, with about three quarters as singletons. The chain employs TRBV27 and TRBJ1-5; maybe TRBD1 (5 bases). The source is a middle-aged woman in good health and CMV-seronegative. The specimen was PBMCs. The chain's CDR3 is CASSQGWGNQPQHF. The CDR3 DNA sequence: TGTGCCAGCAGTCAGGGTTGGGGCAATCAGCCCCAGCATTTT.